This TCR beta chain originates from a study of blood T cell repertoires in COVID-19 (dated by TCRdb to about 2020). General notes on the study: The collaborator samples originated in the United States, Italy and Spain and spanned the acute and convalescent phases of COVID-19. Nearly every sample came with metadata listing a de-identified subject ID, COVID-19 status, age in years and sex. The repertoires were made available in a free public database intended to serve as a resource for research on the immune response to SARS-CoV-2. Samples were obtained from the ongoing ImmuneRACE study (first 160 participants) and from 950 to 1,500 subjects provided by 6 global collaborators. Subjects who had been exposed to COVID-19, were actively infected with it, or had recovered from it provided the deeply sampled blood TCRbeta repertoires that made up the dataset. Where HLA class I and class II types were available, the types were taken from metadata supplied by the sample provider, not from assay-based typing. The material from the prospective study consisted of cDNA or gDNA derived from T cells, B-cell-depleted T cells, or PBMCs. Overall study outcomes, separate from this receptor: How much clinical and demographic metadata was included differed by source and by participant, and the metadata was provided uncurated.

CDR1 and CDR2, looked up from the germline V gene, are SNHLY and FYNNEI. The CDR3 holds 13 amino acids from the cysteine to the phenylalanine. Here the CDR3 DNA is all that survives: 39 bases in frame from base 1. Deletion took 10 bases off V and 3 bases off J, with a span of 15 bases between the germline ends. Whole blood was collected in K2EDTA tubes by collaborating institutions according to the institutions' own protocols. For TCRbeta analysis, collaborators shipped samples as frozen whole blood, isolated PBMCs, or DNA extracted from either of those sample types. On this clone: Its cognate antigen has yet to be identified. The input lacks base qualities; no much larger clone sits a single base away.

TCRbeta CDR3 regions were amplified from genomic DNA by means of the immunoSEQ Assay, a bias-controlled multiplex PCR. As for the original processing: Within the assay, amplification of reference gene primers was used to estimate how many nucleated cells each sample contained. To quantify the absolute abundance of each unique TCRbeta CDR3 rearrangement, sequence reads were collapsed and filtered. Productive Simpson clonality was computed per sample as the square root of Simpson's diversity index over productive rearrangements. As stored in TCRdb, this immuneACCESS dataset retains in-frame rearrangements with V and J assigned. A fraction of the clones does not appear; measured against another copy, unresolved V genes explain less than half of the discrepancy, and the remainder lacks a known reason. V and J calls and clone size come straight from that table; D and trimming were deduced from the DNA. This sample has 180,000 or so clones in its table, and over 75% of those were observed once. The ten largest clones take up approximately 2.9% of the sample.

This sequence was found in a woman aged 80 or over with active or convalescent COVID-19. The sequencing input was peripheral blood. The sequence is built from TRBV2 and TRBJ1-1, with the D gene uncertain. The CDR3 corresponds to CATLLQVYTEAFF. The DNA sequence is TGTGCCACCCTATTGCAGGTGTACACTGAAGCTTTCTTT.